A selection of T cell receptor beta chains follows, all from one sample in a study of neoadjuvant anti-PD-1 for oral cavity cancer. Repertoires were generated with immunoSEQ multiplex PCR, while TCRdb's copy carries only in-frame clones and drops some. Of more than 13,000 clones listed, roughly 70% are singletons. This specimen consisted of PBMCs, obtained after nivolumab (anti-PD-1) treatment. The source of these receptors is a person aged 40 to 85 with oral cavity squamous cell carcinoma. Each CDR3 is given with its conserved first and last residue. A D gene is named only where the DNA matches it firmly. Clone size is stated in some rows and not others, as once, few, many or a class when expanded.

d_call,j_call,v_call,clone_size,cdr3_nt,cdr3_aa
TRBD1,TRBJ2-1,TRBV15,NA,TGTGCCACCAGCAGTAGGACAGGTCTCTACAATGAGCAGTTCTTC,CATSSRTGLYNEQFF
NA,TRBJ1-5,TRBV7-2,NA,TGTGCCAGCAGCTTTCATGCGGTGCAGCCCCAGCATTTT,CASSFHAVQPQHF
NA,TRBJ2-7,TRBV5-6,NA,TGTGCCAGCAGCCCCTTCGGGCGGTCCTCCTACGAGCAGTACTTC,CASSPFGRSSYEQYF
TRBD2,TRBJ2-7,TRBV5-1,few,TGCGCCAGCAGCTTGGGGGTGACTAGCGGCTACGAGCAGTACTTC,CASSLGVTSGYEQYF
NA,TRBJ1-2,TRBV29-1,NA,TGCAGCGGCGCCTCCGGGACGAATTATGGCTACACCTTC,CSGASGTNYGYTF
NA,TRBJ2-2,TRBV7-6,NA,TGTGCCAGCAGCTTAGCCGGGGGAAACACCGGGGAGCTGTTTTTT,CASSLAGGNTGELFF
TRBD1,TRBJ2-1,TRBV7-9,NA,TGTGCCAGCAGCGTAGGGGGCCCTCTGACCTACAATGAGCAGTTCTTC,CASSVGGPLTYNEQFF
NA,TRBJ2-5,TRBV7-9,NA,TGTGCCAGCAGCTTAGAGACATTGGAACAGACCCAGTACTTC,CASSLETLEQTQYF
NA,TRBJ1-2,TRBV5-1,once,TGCGCCAGCAGCCCGGACACTAACTATGGCTACACCTTC,CASSPDTNYGYTF
NA,TRBJ2-2,TRBV9,few,TGTGCCAGCAGCCGGGGGACCGGGGAGCTGTTTTTT,CASSRGTGELFF
NA,TRBJ1-2,TRBV5-1,NA,TGCGCCAGCACCCTCTCGGGCGCCTATGGCTACACCTTC,CASTLSGAYGYTF
TRBD1,TRBJ1-1,TRBV25-1,NA,TGTGCCAGCAGCCGACAGGGAAGAACTGAAGCTTTCTTT,CASSRQGRTEAFF
NA,TRBJ2-5,TRBV27,NA,TGTGCCAGCATCTATTATAGAGGACGGGGGGAGACCCAGTACTTC,CASIYYRGRGETQYF
TRBD1,TRBJ1-5,TRBV12-5,NA,TGTGCTAGTGGACCCAGCCTGACAGGGGGTCAGCCCCAGCATTTT,CASGPSLTGGQPQHF
TRBD1,TRBJ1-5,TRBV5-1,NA,TGCGCCTTATCCGACAGGGAGAACAATCAGCCCCAGCATTTT,CALSDRENNQPQHF
NA,TRBJ2-3,TRBV27,NA,TGTGCCAGCAGTTTATCTAGCACAGATACGCAGTATTTT,CASSLSSTDTQYF
TRBD2,TRBJ2-1,TRBV5-1,NA,TGCGCCAGCAGCTTGGCCTCTGGACTAGCCAACAATGAGCAGTTCTTC,CASSLASGLANNEQFF
NA,TRBJ2-1,TRBV9,NA,TGTGCCAGCAGCGTGGGAAAAGGGACCCTCAATGAGCAGTTCTTC,CASSVGKGTLNEQFF
TRBD1,TRBJ1-1,TRBV18,NA,TGTGCCAGCTCACGTCGGGGACAGGGGGAGACTGAAGCTTTCTTT,CASSRRGQGETEAFF
TRBD1,TRBJ1-1,TRBV19,once,TGTGCCAGTAGCCGCCCCGACAGGGTCGGCACTGAAGCTTTCTTT,CASSRPDRVGTEAFF
NA,TRBJ2-3,TRBV14,NA,TGTGCCAGCAGCCAAGTTGGCGGCCCCTATACGCAGTATTTT,CASSQVGGPYTQYF
NA,TRBJ1-2,TRBV19,NA,TGTGCCAGTAGTTCCCAACACAACTATGGCTACACCTTC,CASSSQHNYGYTF
NA,TRBJ1-2,TRBV5-1,NA,TGCGCCAGCAGCGCCGACGGCCAGTTTAACTATGGCTACACCTTC,CASSADGQFNYGYTF
NA,TRBJ1-1,TRBV19,few,TGTGCCAGTAGTCCCCAGCGGGGCACTGAAGCTTTCTTT,CASSPQRGTEAFF
TRBD1,TRBJ1-2,TRBV28,NA,TGTGCCAGCAGTTTATATGCGACAGGGTTGAACGGCTACACCTTC,CASSLYATGLNGYTF
NA,TRBJ2-1,TRBV19,NA,TGTGCCAGTACCCTAAAATCGGGGGGCCGTAACAATGAGCAGTTCTTC,CASTLKSGGRNNEQFF
NA,TRBJ1-3,TRBV4-2,once,TGTGCCAGCAGCCAAGGGCCCGCGGCGACCATATATTTT,CASSQGPAATIYF
TRBD2,TRBJ2-5,TRBV5-1,NA,TGCGCCAGCAGCTTGTCTGGGACTAGCGGGACTCAAGAGACCCAGTACTTC,CASSLSGTSGTQETQYF
NA,TRBJ2-7,TRBV9,NA,TGTGCCAGCAGCGTAGGTAGTAGTACTGGCGAGCAGTACTTC,CASSVGSSTGEQYF
TRBD1,TRBJ2-2,TRBV7-8,NA,TGTGCCAGCAGCTCCCCGGGACAGGGGGTAAGGGAGCTGTTTTTT,CASSSPGQGVRELFF